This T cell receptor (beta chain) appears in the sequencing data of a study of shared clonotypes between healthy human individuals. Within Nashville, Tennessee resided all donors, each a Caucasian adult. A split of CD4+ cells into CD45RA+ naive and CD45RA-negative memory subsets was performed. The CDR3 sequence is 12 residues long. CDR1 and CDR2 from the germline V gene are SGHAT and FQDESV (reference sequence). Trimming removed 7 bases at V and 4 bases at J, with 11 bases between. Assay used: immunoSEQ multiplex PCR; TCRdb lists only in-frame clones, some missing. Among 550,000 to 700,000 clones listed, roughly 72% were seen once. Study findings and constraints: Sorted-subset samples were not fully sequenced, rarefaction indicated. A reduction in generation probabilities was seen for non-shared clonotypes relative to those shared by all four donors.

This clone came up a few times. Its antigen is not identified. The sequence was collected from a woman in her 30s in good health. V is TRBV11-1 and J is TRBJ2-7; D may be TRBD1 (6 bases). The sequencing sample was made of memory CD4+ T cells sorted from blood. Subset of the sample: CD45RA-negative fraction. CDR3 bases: TGTGCCAGCAAGGACAGCAGATACGAGCAGTACTTC. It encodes CASKDSRYEQYF.